The 22 T cell receptor beta chains reported below all come from one sample, sequenced in a study of blood T cell repertoires in COVID-19. Using immunoSEQ multiplex PCR, the repertoire was profiled, and TCRdb retains in-frame clones only, with some absent. Here the sample spans around 180,000 clones, 75% to 85% being singletons. Material for sequencing was peripheral blood. All receptors come from a woman older than 75 with COVID-19, enrolled during active disease.

This chain uses TRBV19 with TRBJ2-5, with D perhaps matching TRBD1 (6 bases). Per germline, CDR1 LNHDA and CDR2 SQIVND (reference sequence). The CDR3 runs to 14 residues. V was shortened by 5 bases and J by 5 bases, with 15 bases between the two germline ends. CDR3 region: CASSSDRWGETQYF. Written as DNA, the CDR3 is TGTGCCAGTAGTTCCGACAGGTGGGGCGAGACCCAGTACTTC.

The V and J genes are TRBV2 and TRBJ1-5; D may be TRBD1 (5 bases). V was trimmed by 5 bases and J by 0 bases, leaving 11 bases between them. Germline CDR1 SNHLY, CDR2 FYNNEI. The CDR3 extends over 15 amino acids. CDR3 amino acids: CASSRTGGSNQPQHF. The CDR3 coding sequence is TGTGCCAGCAGTCGGACGGGGGGTAGCAATCAGCCCCAGCATTTT.

V gene TRBV3-1 (or the pseudogene TRBV3-2) combines with J gene TRBJ2-1, with 8 bases fitting TRBD1. With 4 bases clipped from V and 5 bases from J, the junction kept 13 bases outside the gene matches. Germline CDR1 LGHDT, CDR2 YNNKEL (reference sequence). The CDR3 covers 17 residues. CDR3 amino acids: CASSRISDRVDNNEQFF. CDR3 nucleotide sequence: TGTGCCAGCAGCCGGATCTCGGACAGGGTGGACAACAATGAGCAGTTCTTC.

This rearrangement joins TRBV19 to TRBJ2-3, with 7 positions matching TRBD1. Per germline, CDR1 LNHDA and CDR2 SQIVND (reference sequence). The trim removed 3 bases at V and 3 bases at J, leaving 12 bases unmatched. The CDR3 spans 17 residues. In DNA, the CDR3 is TGTGCCAGTAGTATTGGACAGGTTTCGAGTGGGACAGATACGCAGTATTTT. As protein: CASSIGQVSSGTDTQYF.

The V call is TRBV7-9, the J call TRBJ2-1; TRBD1 matches 8 bases. This CDR3 is 15 amino acids long. Germline lookup yields CDR1 SEHNR and CDR2 FQNEAQ (reference sequence). The ends lost 1 base at V and 4 bases at J; junction bases unmatched: 3. CDR3 DNA sequence: TGTGCCAGCAGCTTAGGGACAGGGTTTTACAATGAGCAGTTCTTC. It translates to CASSLGTGFYNEQFF.

V and J are TRBV7-9 and TRBJ1-2; 7 bases map to TRBD1. Germline V gene data show CDR1 as SEHNR and CDR2 as FQNEAQ (reference sequence). The ends lost 5 bases at V and 4 bases at J; junction bases unmatched: 10. The CDR3 runs 15 residues. CDR3 amino acids: CASSKAGTASYGYTF. In nucleotides, the CDR3 is TGTGCCAGCAGCAAGGCCGGGACAGCTAGCTATGGCTACACCTTC.

This clone was counted once. The V call is TRBV6-6, the J call TRBJ2-7; 9 bases are shared with TRBD2. The CDR3 length is 14 residues. Trimming at V came to 6 bases and at J to 6 bases, leaving 9 bases not matched to a gene. Germline values: CDR1 MNHNY, CDR2 SVGAGI (reference sequence). The CDR3 DNA reads TGTGCCAGCAGGACTAGCGGATTTTTTCGCGAGCAGTACTTC. This sequence encodes CASRTSGFFREQYF.

J is TRBJ2-4 and V is TRBV27, with D possibly TRBD2 on 6 matching bases. The CDR3 has 14 amino acids. Germline loops: CDR1 MNHEY, CDR2 SMNVEV (reference sequence). V dropped 0 bases and J dropped 15 bases, with 18 bases sitting between them. CDR3 sequence: CASSLSRTSRVAYF. The CDR3 DNA follows: TGTGCCAGCAGTTTATCCCGTACTAGCAGGGTTGCGTACTTC.

This clone was seen only once. This chain links TRBV5-1 with TRBJ1-1, with TRBD1 identical over 10 bases. Per the germline V gene, CDR1 is SGHRS and CDR2 is YFSETQ. The CDR3 runs to 17 residues. The V gene end was trimmed by 4 bases and the J gene end by 4 bases; junction bases not matched to a gene: 13. The CDR3 here is CASSLMTGGVSGTEAFF. Here the CDR3 DNA reads TGCGCCAGCAGCCTCATGACAGGGGGCGTCTCGGGCACTGAAGCTTTCTTT.

This clone was detected once. The chain is built from TRBV29-1 and TRBJ1-3, with 7 bases lining up with TRBD1. V was pared by 7 bases and J by 3 bases, with 9 bases of the junction left unmatched. This CDR3 has 14 amino acids. Germline values: CDR1 SQVTM, CDR2 ANQGSEA. Here the CDR3 reads CSAYTGVNGNTIYF. CDR3 in DNA: TGCAGCGCCTATACAGGGGTAAATGGAAACACCATATATTTT.

The V and J genes are TRBV19 and TRBJ1-4, with TRBD1 as a possible D gene (6 bases). The V end lost 5 bases, the J end lost 7 bases, and 17 bases lay between the germline ends. This CDR3 is 15 amino acids long. The germline CDR1 and CDR2 sequences are LNHDA and SQIVND (reference sequence). CDR3 nucleotides: TGTGCCAGTAGTCCCCACAGGGTCGAGGGTGAAAAACTGTTTTTT. Amino acids: CASSPHRVEGEKLFF.

This chain uses TRBV4-1 with TRBJ1-1; a possible D gene is TRBD1 (5 bases). Germline V gives CDR1 MGHRA, CDR2 YSYEKL. The CDR3 is 15 residues long. With 0 bases removed from V and 5 bases from J, the gap between germline ends came to 13 bases. The CDR3 loop reads CASSQEGPGRTEAFF. DNA of the CDR3: TGCGCCAGCAGCCAAGAAGGTCCAGGGAGGACTGAAGCTTTCTTT.

This clone is a singleton in its sample. The chain has TRBV4-2 and TRBJ2-3; 7 nucleotides agree with TRBD1. The CDR3 is 14 amino acids. Germline CDR1 and CDR2: LGHNA and YNFKEQ. After removal of 3 bases from V and 5 bases from J, the junction contained 5 bases not matched to a gene. The CDR3: CASSQTNRGDTQYF. The CDR3 region has the DNA TGTGCCAGCAGCCAGACAAACAGGGGAGATACGCAGTATTTT.

The chain has TRBV19 and TRBJ1-2; D is unclear. There are 12 residues in the CDR3. V lost 5 bases to trimming and J lost 2 bases, with 6 bases between them. Germline assignment: CDR1 LNHDA and CDR2 SQIVND (reference sequence). Here the CDR3 reads CASSPVNYGYTF. CDR3 DNA sequence: TGTGCCAGTAGTCCGGTCAACTATGGCTACACCTTC.

This clone was seen a handful of times. This chain links TRBV27 with TRBJ2-2, with D hard to call. CDR3 length equals 18 residues. Looked up from germline, CDR1 is MNHEY and CDR2 is SMNVEV (reference sequence). The V end lost 3 bases, the J end lost 6 bases, and 23 bases lay between the germline ends. The CDR3: CASSFSSARSRVAGELFF. CDR3 DNA sequence: TGTGCCAGCAGTTTTTCCAGCGCGAGGAGTCGAGTGGCCGGGGAGCTGTTTTTT.

The chain links TRBV6-6 to TRBJ1-5; D possibly corresponds to TRBD1 (5 bases). V lost 7 bases and J 1 base, leaving 14 bases between the germline ends. Germline V gene data show CDR1 as MNHNY and CDR2 as SVGAGI (reference sequence). The CDR3 spans 15 residues. As DNA, the CDR3 is TGTGCCAGCATTGACAGTCCCTTCAGCAATCAGCCCCAGCATTTT. Translating gives CASIDSPFSNQPQHF.

In its sample, this clone was seen a few times. Distinct nucleotide sequences in the sample also encode this CDR3. The rearrangement uses TRBV2 and TRBJ1-1; D gene unclear. This CDR3 has 13 residues. Germline CDR1 and CDR2: SNHLY and FYNNEI. Between the trimmed V and J ends, which lost 4 bases and 1 base, there was a span of 7 bases. CDR3 sequence: CASSVTGNTEAFF. Written as DNA, the CDR3 is TGTGCCAGCAGTGTGACGGGGAACACTGAAGCTTTCTTT.

The rearrangement links TRBV24-1 to TRBJ2-1; 15 nucleotides match TRBD2. The CDR3 sequence is 17 residues long. Per the germline V gene, CDR1 is KGHDR and CDR2 is SFDVKD. The V and J ends lost 4 bases and 8 bases, in that order; junction bases with no gene match: 8. CDR3 protein: CATSEAGTSGGPHEQFF. As DNA, the CDR3 is TGTGCCACCAGTGAAGCCGGGACTAGCGGGGGGCCCCATGAGCAGTTCTTC.

The chain carries TRBV7-5 and TRBJ1-6. TRBV7-5 has pseudogene status. There are 18 residues in the CDR3. This CDR3 reads CARSFPGGVPGQNSPLHF. Here the CDR3 DNA reads TGTGCCAGAAGCTTTCCGGGGGGGGTGCCAGGACAGAATTCACCCCTCCACTTT.

The V call is TRBV12-3 or TRBV12-4, the J call TRBJ1-2; 8 bases line up with TRBD1. V was pared by 8 bases and J by 14 bases, with 16 bases of the junction left unmatched. The CDR3 runs 13 residues. CDR3 loop: CASSIAGTGGRTF. Written as DNA, the CDR3 is TGTGCCAGCTCGATTGCCGGGACAGGTGGTAGGACCTTC.

The rearrangement links TRBV30 to TRBJ1-5; TRBD1 agrees at 7 bases. Trimming took 2 bases from V and 5 from J; bases not matched to a gene: 15. The CDR3 sequence is 17 residues long. Germline lookup yields CDR1 GTSNPN and CDR2 SVGIG (reference sequence). The CDR3 DNA sequence: TGTGCCTGGAGTCCTCCTCGACAGGGATGGGAGCATCAGCCCCAGCATTTT. Translation gives CAWSPPRQGWEHQPQHF.

The chain carries TRBV5-1 and TRBJ1-2, with 9 nucleotides matching TRBD1. Germline trimming cut 3 bases from V and 2 bases from J; bases unmatched to any gene: 5. The CDR3 is made up of 15 amino acids. CDR1 and CDR2 (germline): SGHRS, YFSETQ. This chain's CDR3 is CASSWGTGPNYGYTF. CDR3 nucleotides: TGCGCCAGCAGCTGGGGGACAGGGCCCAACTATGGCTACACCTTC. Full variable domain (missing parts from reference TRBV5-1 and TRBJ1-2): KAGVTQTPRYLIKTRGQQVTLSCSPISGHRSVSWYQQTPGQGLQFLFEYFSETQRNKGNFPGRFSGRQFSNSRSEMNVSTLELGDSALYLCASSWGTGPNYGYTFGSGTRLTVV.